This TCR beta chain was profiled in a study of glioma-infiltrating T cells after dendritic cell vaccination. Whole-study context: Dendritic cell vaccine was injected intradermally three times, biweekly.

Sequencing was performed with immunoSEQ multiplex PCR; in TCRdb, only in-frame clones are kept and a portion is missing. The data contain about 64,000 clones, more than 75% of them seen just once; the ten biggest clones take up approximately 8.5%. Looked up from germline, CDR1 is GTSNPN and CDR2 is SVGIG (reference sequence). CDR3 length equals 14 residues. Trimming at V came to 7 bases and at J to 3 bases, leaving 10 bases not matched to a gene. This sample comprised blood, obtained before dendritic cell vaccination. The TCR was taken from a human donor with glioblastoma. J is TRBJ2-7 and V is TRBV30; TRBD1 agrees at 9 bases. The CDR3 coding sequence is TGTGCCTTGGACCCCCGGGGACAGGGCTACGAGCAGTACTTC. Protein sequence: CALDPRGQGYEQYF.